This T cell receptor (beta chain) was sequenced for a study of monozygotic twins with inflammatory bowel disease. A note on this clonotype: The antigen remains unidentified.

Study findings and constraints: Diversity of TCRbeta measured by inverse Simpson was lower in IBD patients than in healthy co-twins. Discordant twins showed the same repertoire similarity as concordant twins, possibly from limited power. A lone strong IBD-associated signal or clonotype found no support.

Via template switching, UMIs carrying a 6-nucleotide sample barcode were introduced. TCRdb reworked the 5' RACE reads into one entry per CDR3 protein, no DNA. The sample's table shows nearly 450,000 distinct CDR3 sequences. Per germline, CDR1 SGHAT and CDR2 FQNNGV. This CDR3 is built from 20 residues. What was sequenced was blood. This sequence was found in a human donor with ulcerative colitis or Crohn's disease, or a healthy co-twin of an affected twin (not recorded which). The rearrangement links TRBV11-2 to TRBJ1-3. The CDR3 loop reads CASSRKGRGETMDFGNTIYF.